Listed here are 26 T cell receptor beta chains from one sample, sequenced in a study of technical replicates of blood from a handful of donors. Method: immunoSEQ multiplex PCR; TCRdb's copy keeps in-frame clones and lacks some. The repertoire has some 69,000 clones, 80% to 90% of them found once; the top ten carry roughly 5%. The sequenced sample consisted of PBMCs. These TCRs come from a human donor in good health. Some clones in this sample may be carry-over from other donors' samples.

The chain uses TRBV7-2 and TRBJ1-5; no clear D gene. The CDR3 runs 13 residues. CDR1 SGHTA and CDR2 FQGNSA come from the germline V gene. Between the trimmed V and J ends, which lost 6 bases and 4 bases, there was a span of 10 bases. This chain's CDR3 is CASSIPGNQPQHF. In DNA form, the CDR3 reads TGTGCCAGCAGTATACCGGGAAATCAGCCCCAGCATTTT. The full variable domain, completed using reference TRBV7-2 and TRBJ1-5, is GAGVSQSPSNKVTEKGKDVELRCDPISGHTALYWYRQSLGQGLEFLIYFQGNSAPDKSGLPSDRFSAERTGGSVSTLTIQRTQQEDSAVYLCASSIPGNQPQHFGDGTRLSIL.

This sequence joins TRBV10-3 and TRBJ2-7; 8 bases agree with TRBD1. In germline, CDR1 is ENHRY, CDR2 SYGVKD. The junction had 4 bases not matched to a gene; V was cut back by 7 bases and J by 2 bases. This CDR3 contains 13 residues. DNA for the CDR3: TGTGCCATCATGGACAGGGTAACCTACGAGCAGTACTTC. Translation: CAIMDRVTYEQYF.

The chain is built from TRBV7-7 and TRBJ2-2, with a weak D call TRBD1 (6 bases). The V and J ends lost 3 bases and 6 bases respectively, with 14 bases between them. CDR3 length equals 15 residues. From germline, CDR1 is SSHAT and CDR2 FNYEAQ (reference sequence). CDR3 region: CASSLEPPGAGELFF. The DNA for the CDR3 is TGTGCCAGCAGCTTGGAGCCACCAGGGGCCGGGGAGCTGTTTTTT.

The chain recombines TRBV2 with TRBJ1-4, with D possibly matching TRBD1 (6 bases). V shed 6 bases and J shed 0 bases, with 11 bases lying between them. The V gene's germline CDR1 is SNHLY and CDR2 FYNNEI. This CDR3 contains 15 residues. The CDR3 nucleotides read TGTGCCAGCAGGTTGACAGGCGCAACTAATGAAAAACTGTTTTTT. Encoded protein: CASRLTGATNEKLFF.

V gene TRBV7-5 combines with J gene TRBJ1-4; the DNA was not used to check the table's D call, TRBD1. TRBV7-5 is termed a pseudogene. The length of the CDR3 is 19 residues. Here the CDR3 DNA reads TGTGCCAGAAGCTTTATCAGGGGAGACAGTCATTTTGGGAATGAAAAACTGTTTTTT. Encoded protein: CARSFIRGDSHFGNEKLFF.

This chain connects TRBV27 to TRBJ2-3; D is undetermined. In germline, CDR1 is MNHEY, CDR2 SMNVEV (reference sequence). Trimming left V 2 bases short and J 2 bases short, with 8 bases between. The CDR3 has 14 amino acids. The CDR3 nucleotides read TGTGCCAGCAGTTTAATGGCAACCACAGATACGCAGTATTTT. Translating gives CASSLMATTDTQYF.

V gene TRBV5-1 combines with J gene TRBJ2-3; possible D gene TRBD2, 5 bases. The V and J ends lost 4 bases and 3 bases respectively, with 18 bases between them. This CDR3 contains 16 residues. Germline loops: CDR1 SGHRS, CDR2 YFSETQ. The CDR3 is CASSPLASQSTDTQYF. CDR3 DNA sequence: TGCGCCAGCAGCCCTCTAGCTTCCCAAAGTACAGATACGCAGTATTTT.

The chain couples TRBV7-9 to TRBJ1-1; TRBD1 agrees at 7 bases. CDR1 SEHNR and CDR2 FQNEAQ come from the germline V gene (reference sequence). The ends lost 5 bases at V and 1 base at J; junction bases unmatched: 4. CDR3 length: 14 residues. The CDR3 here is CASSVGQANTEAFF. The CDR3 DNA follows: TGTGCCAGCAGCGTAGGACAGGCGAACACTGAAGCTTTCTTT.

The V call is TRBV2, the J call TRBJ2-1, with D uncertain. There are 15 residues in the CDR3. Trimming pared 5 bases from V and 0 bases from J, leaving 11 bases between. Germline V gives CDR1 SNHLY, CDR2 FYNNEI. The CDR3 is CASSSPSLSYNEQFF. The CDR3 DNA reads TGTGCCAGCAGTTCCCCTTCCCTCTCCTACAATGAGCAGTTCTTC.

This chain connects TRBV9 to TRBJ2-7; tentative D call: TRBD1 (6 bases). Germline CDR1 SGDLS, CDR2 YYNGEE. Trimming pared 0 bases from V and 7 bases from J, leaving 11 bases between. The length of the CDR3 is 13 residues. CDR3 DNA: TGTGCCAGCAGCGTAGAACAGGGTGGGGAGCAGTACTTC. This sequence encodes CASSVEQGGEQYF.

V gene TRBV29-1 combines with J gene TRBJ2-7, with D perhaps TRBD1 (6 bases). CDR1 is SQVTM, CDR2 ANQGSEA, per germline. This CDR3 region has 12 residues. V dropped 6 bases and J dropped 2 bases, with 11 bases sitting between them. The CDR3 DNA follows: TGCAGCGTAGGGGGACAAACCTACGAGCAGTACTTC. It specifies CSVGGQTYEQYF.

V gene TRBV5-1 combines with J gene TRBJ1-4; TRBD1 matches at 8 bases. Trimming at V came to 2 bases and at J to 0 bases, leaving 6 bases not matched to a gene. The CDR3 is made up of 17 amino acids. The germline V gene encodes CDR1 SGHRS and CDR2 YFSETQ. The CDR3 DNA sequence: TGCGCCAGCAGCTTCCAGGGGGCGACCACAACTAATGAAAAACTGTTTTTT. Translated, it gives CASSFQGATTTNEKLFF.

The genes are TRBV5-1 and TRBJ1-5; 11 positions match TRBD1. The CDR3 runs to 16 residues. V trimming: 0 bases; J trimming: 6 bases; junction bases outside the gene matches: 5. Looked up from germline, CDR1 is SGHRS and CDR2 is YFSETQ. CDR3 amino acids: CASSLAGQGAGQPQHF. CDR3 nucleotide sequence: TGCGCCAGCAGCTTGGCCGGACAGGGGGCAGGTCAGCCCCAGCATTTT.

This chain connects TRBV6-1 to TRBJ2-7; 7 bases line up with TRBD2. J lost 7 bases, V lost 3 bases, and 9 bases had no gene match. The CDR3 extends over 14 amino acids. The germline V gene encodes CDR1 MNHNS and CDR2 SASEGT. In nucleotides, the CDR3 is TGTGCCAGCAGTGAGGGGGGACTAATACGAGAGCAGTACTTC. Protein sequence: CASSEGGLIREQYF.

This chain joins TRBV7-6 and TRBJ2-3; a weak D match, TRBD2 (6 bases). The CDR3 has 15 amino acids. The germline gives CDR1 SGHVS, CDR2 FNYEAQ. V dropped 2 bases and J dropped 0 bases, with 9 bases sitting between them. CDR3 residues: CASSLRSGSTDTQYF. DNA for the CDR3: TGTGCCAGCAGCTTAAGGAGCGGGAGCACAGATACGCAGTATTTT.

A word on this clone: Other DNA variants within this sample encode the same CDR3. The rearrangement uses TRBV7-6 and TRBJ2-5; D uncertain. Looked up from germline, CDR1 is SGHVS and CDR2 is FNYEAQ. Trimming took 5 bases from V and 5 from J, leaving 9 bases between them. The CDR3 loop spans 12 amino acids. CDR3 coding DNA: TGTGCCAGCAGCCTAAATCGGGAGACCCAGTACTTC. It specifies CASSLNRETQYF.

The chain joins TRBV6-6 to TRBJ2-3; 10 bases align to TRBD2. The J segment lost 2 bases and the V segment lost 6 bases, leaving 8 bases of the junction unmatched. Germline CDR1 and CDR2: MNHNY and SVGAGI (reference sequence). The CDR3 is made up of 16 amino acids. For the CDR3, the DNA is TGTGCCAGCAGCACCCTGGGACTAGCGATCACAGATACGCAGTATTTT. Its protein is CASSTLGLAITDTQYF.

The chain links TRBV19 to TRBJ2-1, with 12 bases that match TRBD2. The V gene's germline CDR1 is LNHDA and CDR2 SQIVND (reference sequence). CDR3 length equals 15 residues. After removal of 6 bases from V and 4 bases from J, the junction contained 4 bases not matched to a gene. In DNA form, the CDR3 reads TGTGCCAGTAGACCACTAGCGGGGGGTTACAATGAGCAGTTCTTC. This translates into CASRPLAGGYNEQFF.

The chain links TRBV7-8 to TRBJ2-2; the D gene is possibly TRBD2 (5 bases). The CDR3 is 13 residues long. Per germline, CDR1 SGHVS and CDR2 FQNEAQ. With 5 bases removed from V and 13 bases from J, the gap between germline ends came to 17 bases. CDR3 in DNA: TGTGCCAGCAGCCAGAAGGAGAGGGCGGGGCTGTTTTTT. This translates into CASSQKERAGLFF.

The chain joins TRBV2 to TRBJ2-7; TRBD2 aligns across 15 bases. The V segment lost 6 bases and the J segment 10 bases; nucleotides outside the gene matches: 4. Germline lookup yields CDR1 SNHLY and CDR2 FYNNEI. There are 13 residues in the CDR3. The CDR3 protein is CASRGTSGGSQYF. CDR3 DNA: TGTGCCAGCAGGGGGACTAGCGGGGGGTCCCAGTACTTC.

The chain recombines TRBV18 with TRBJ1-6; no reliable D call. Germline CDR1 KGHSH, CDR2 LQKENI. The CDR3 is 15 amino acids. V was shortened by 8 bases and J by 1 base, with 12 bases between the two germline ends. In DNA form, the CDR3 reads TGTGCCAGCACAACCCTTATATCCTATAATTCACCCCTCCACTTT. The encoded protein is CASTTLISYNSPLHF. Looking up the rest from reference TRBV18 and TRBJ1-6 gives the full variable domain: NAGVMQNPRHLVRRRGQEARLRCSPMKGHSHVYWYRQLPEEGLKFMVYLQKENIIDESGMPKERFSAEFPKEGPSILRIQQVVRGDSAAYFCASTTLISYNSPLHFGNGTRLTVT.

J is TRBJ2-2 and V is TRBV7-2; TRBD1 agrees at 8 bases. The V segment lost 6 bases and the J segment 6 bases; nucleotides outside the gene matches: 9. The V gene's germline CDR1 is SGHTA and CDR2 FQGNSA. The CDR3 sequence is 15 residues long. The DNA of the CDR3 is TGTGCCAGCAGTTTAACAGGGGGTTTTCCCGGGGAGCTGTTTTTT. This translates into CASSLTGGFPGELFF.

The rearrangement joins TRBV5-4 to TRBJ2-2, with 8 bases matching TRBD2. Trimming cost V 7 bases and J 5 bases; bases outside gene matches: 7. Per germline, CDR1 SGHNT and CDR2 YYREEE (reference sequence). The CDR3 spans 14 residues. In DNA form, the CDR3 reads TGTGCCAGCGGGGGATCGGGGGGGACCGGGGAGCTGTTTTTT. Protein: CASGGSGGTGELFF.

This chain uses TRBV7-3 with TRBJ1-4; 7 nucleotides line up with TRBD1. Per germline, CDR1 SGHTA and CDR2 FQGTGA. Trimming removed 5 bases from V and 0 bases from J; junction bases left unmatched: 15. The CDR3 contains 19 residues. This CDR3 is CASSQGSARDSPTNEKLFF. CDR3 nucleotides: TGTGCCAGCAGCCAAGGGTCGGCCAGGGACAGCCCAACTAATGAAAAACTGTTTTTT.

This chain joins TRBV7-9 and TRBJ2-4; D may be TRBD1 (5 bases). This CDR3 spans 15 amino acids. Germline CDR1 reads SEHNR; CDR2 reads FQNEAQ (reference sequence). The ends were cut back, 2 bases at V and 6 bases at J, with 14 bases in the middle. CDR3 in DNA: TGTGCCAGCAGCTTATCGAACAGGTATTCAAACATTCAGTACTTC. This gives the protein CASSLSNRYSNIQYF.

This clone was seen once. Written as DNA, the CDR3 is TGTGCCAGCGAGGCTAGCGGGAGACCAGATACGCAGTATTTT. It specifies CASEASGRPDTQYF. The V call is TRBV5-4, the J call TRBJ2-3; 10 bases fit TRBD2. Germline assignment: CDR1 SGHNT and CDR2 YYREEE (reference sequence). The CDR3 has 14 amino acids. V shed 7 bases and J 4 bases; nucleotides not matched to a gene: 6.